A single sample gave rise to the 27 T cell receptor beta chains below, sequenced in a study of cytomegalovirus exposure and HLA in healthy donors. The PCR was carried out with 60 Vbeta primers and 13 Jbeta primers. Assay used: immunoSEQ multiplex PCR; TCRdb lists only in-frame clones, some missing. The table lists 100,000 to 150,000 clones, about 83% of them singletons. The sample comprised PBMCs. The receptors here all came from a girl aged 2 to 10 in good health and CMV-seronegative.

The rearrangement joins TRBV27 to TRBJ2-5; D may be TRBD2 (6 bases). V lost 5 bases and J 2 bases, leaving 12 bases between the germline ends. The germline V gene encodes CDR1 MNHEY and CDR2 SMNVEV (reference sequence). The CDR3 is 14 residues long. The CDR3 region has the DNA TGTGCCAGCAGTCACCGGGGGAGACAAGAGACCCAGTACTTC. As protein: CASSHRGRQETQYF.

The chain couples TRBV5-1 to TRBJ2-7; D not certain. Trimming took off 0 bases at V and 0 bases at J, with 7 bases between the two ends. Germline CDR1 SGHRS, CDR2 YFSETQ. CDR3 length equals 14 residues. Here the CDR3 reads CASSLAPGSYEQYF. CDR3 nucleotide sequence: TGCGCCAGCAGCTTGGCCCCGGGCTCCTACGAGCAGTACTTC.

V and J are TRBV4-3 and TRBJ2-7, with TRBD2 matching over 13 bases. The CDR3 is made up of 17 amino acids. Germline CDR1 reads LGHNA; CDR2 reads YSLEER. Germline trimming cut 0 bases from V and 4 bases from J; bases unmatched to any gene: 6. In DNA form, the CDR3 reads TGCGCCAGCAGCCAAGAGTGGGGACTAGCGGGGTGGTACGAGCAGTACTTC. Amino acids: CASSQEWGLAGWYEQYF.

J is TRBJ2-5 and V is TRBV6-6; no reliable D call. Trimming shortened V by 2 bases and J by 1 base, and 8 bases separated the two germline ends. The germline CDR1 and CDR2 sequences are MNHNY and SVGAGI (reference sequence). The CDR3 runs to 14 residues. The CDR3 loop reads CASSYGRSQETQYF. CDR3 nucleotide sequence: TGTGCCAGCAGTTACGGCAGGTCCCAAGAGACCCAGTACTTC.

This clone was observed once. The CDR3 is CASSSRRTGGLGNQPQHF. The CDR3 DNA is TGTGCCAGCAGTTCAAGACGGACAGGGGGGTTAGGCAATCAGCCCCAGCATTTT. The chain employs TRBV27 and TRBJ1-5; 10 bases are shared with TRBD1. The CDR3 runs 18 residues. Germline CDR1 reads MNHEY; CDR2 reads SMNVEV (reference sequence). The V segment lost 4 bases and the J segment 2 bases; nucleotides outside the gene matches: 11.

This rearrangement joins TRBV9 to TRBJ2-2, with 14 bases lining up with TRBD2. Germline CDR1 and CDR2: SGDLS and YYNGEE. This CDR3 is 17 amino acids long. The trim removed 3 bases at V and 6 bases at J, leaving 7 bases unmatched. CDR3 DNA sequence: TGTGCCAGCAGCGCCCGACTAGCGGGGGGGCTATCCGGGGAGCTGTTTTTT. As protein: CASSARLAGGLSGELFF.

V usage is TRBV5-1 and J usage is TRBJ2-7, with 8 bases lining up with TRBD1. Per the germline V gene, CDR1 is SGHRS and CDR2 is YFSETQ. The CDR3 covers 15 residues. Unmatched junction bases numbered 7, after V lost 1 base and J lost 4 bases. The CDR3 DNA is TGCGCCAGCAGCTTGATAGGGACAGGCCTTTACGAGCAGTACTTC. It translates to CASSLIGTGLYEQYF.

This clone was recorded only once. V and J are TRBV2 and TRBJ2-1; 8 bases are a match to TRBD2. Per germline, CDR1 SNHLY and CDR2 FYNNEI. The CDR3 is 13 amino acids. Unmatched junction bases numbered 11, after V lost 11 bases and J lost 8 bases. The CDR3 loop is CAVRRGEVDEQFF. The CDR3 DNA reads TGTGCCGTACGGCGGGGGGAAGTGGATGAGCAGTTCTTC.

The chain combines TRBV28 with TRBJ1-1; D might be TRBD1 (5 bases). Germline lookup yields CDR1 MDHEN and CDR2 SYDVKM. The CDR3 runs 15 residues. With 2 bases removed from V and 3 bases from J, the gap between germline ends came to 13 bases. The CDR3 is CASSLRAGEYTEAFF. As DNA, the CDR3 is TGTGCCAGCAGTTTACGGGCGGGGGAGTACACTGAAGCTTTCTTT.

The chain links TRBV2 to TRBJ2-7; D may be TRBD1 (5 bases). The CDR3 is made up of 15 amino acids. Germline V gene sequence: CDR1 SNHLY, CDR2 FYNNEI. Trimming removed 7 bases at V and 0 bases at J, with 16 bases between. DNA of the CDR3: TGTGCCAGCAACCTAAGACAGAGATCCTCCTACGAGCAGTACTTC. It is translated as CASNLRQRSSYEQYF. The whole variable domain, filled in from reference TRBV2 and TRBJ2-7, reads EPEVTQTPSHQVTQMGQEVILRCVPISNHLYFYWYRQILGQKVEFLVSFYNNEISEKSEIFDDQFSVERPDGSNFTLKIRSTKLEDSAMYFCASNLRQRSSYEQYFGPGTRLTVT.

The chain links TRBV23-1 to TRBJ1-1, with D perhaps matching TRBD1 (6 bases). TRBV23-1 is sorted into the ORF group, with uncertain function. Trimming stripped 2 bases from V and 4 bases from J, with 14 bases between. This CDR3 is built from 15 residues. The CDR3 DNA follows: TGCGCCAGCAGTCAAGCGACAGGCTTATTCACTGAAGCTTTCTTT. Its translation: CASSQATGLFTEAFF.

This clone was recorded a few times. The chain employs TRBV28 and TRBJ1-1; D possibly corresponds to TRBD1 (6 bases). This CDR3 has 17 amino acids. The V and J ends lost 4 bases and 6 bases respectively, with 24 bases between them. Germline CDR1 reads MDHEN; CDR2 reads SYDVKM. The CDR3 sequence is CASSYYPQQGVGAEAFF. CDR3 in DNA: TGTGCCAGCAGTTATTACCCCCAACAGGGTGTCGGGGCTGAAGCTTTCTTT.

J is TRBJ2-5 and V is TRBV5-8; D is undetermined. The V gene's germline CDR1 is SGHTS and CDR2 YDEGEE. V was clipped by 5 bases and J by 1 base, with 9 bases between them. The CDR3 sequence is 13 residues long. The CDR3 bases are TGTGCCAGCAGTTCGGGTGGCCAAGAGACCCAGTACTTC. It translates to CASSSGGQETQYF. Together with reference TRBV5-8 and TRBJ2-5, the CDR3 gives the full variable domain: EAGVTQSPTHLIKTRGQQATLRCSPISGHTSVYWYQQALGLGLQFLLWYDEGEERNRGNFPPRFSGRQFPNYSSELNVNALELEDSALYLCASSSGGQETQYFGPGTRLLVL.

The chain is built from TRBV6-4 and TRBJ2-7; D is perhaps TRBD2 (6 bases). Germline CDR1 and CDR2: MRHNA and SNTAGT. V gave up 6 bases and J gave up 0 bases, with 15 bases separating them. This CDR3 contains 15 residues. The CDR3 region is CASSVHRAGSYEQYF. The CDR3 nucleotides read TGTGCCAGCAGCGTACATAGAGCGGGCTCCTACGAGCAGTACTTC.

This clone has a handful of counts. In DNA, the CDR3 is TGTGCCAGCAGTTACTCGGCCCGAGAAAAACTGTTTTTT. Amino acid sequence: CASSYSAREKLFF. The J gene is TRBJ1-4, the V gene TRBV6-6; D gene uncertain. Per germline, CDR1 MNHNY and CDR2 SVGAGI (reference sequence). Trimming took 0 bases from V and 8 from J, leaving 7 bases between them. CDR3 size: 13 residues.

The chain links TRBV27 to TRBJ2-3; 8 positions match TRBD1. With 6 bases clipped from V and 2 bases from J, the junction kept 4 bases outside the gene matches. The V gene's germline CDR1 is MNHEY and CDR2 SMNVEV (reference sequence). This CDR3 contains 14 residues. The CDR3 nucleotides are TGTGCCAGCAGGCGGGGACAGGCCACAGATACGCAGTATTTT. It yields the protein CASRRGQATDTQYF.

This clone was observed once. The rearrangement joins TRBV19 to TRBJ1-1; TRBD1 aligns across 9 bases. Germline V CDR1 and CDR2: LNHDA, SQIVND (reference sequence). CDR3 length equals 18 residues. The V and J ends lost 3 bases and 0 bases, in that order; junction bases with no gene match: 11. DNA of the CDR3: TGTGCCAGTAGTATCAGCGGACAGGGGATCTCCATGAACACTGAAGCTTTCTTT. Its translation: CASSISGQGISMNTEAFF. The full variable domain, its missing parts supplied by reference TRBV19 and TRBJ1-1, is DGGITQSPKYLFRKEGQNVTLSCEQNLNHDAMYWYRQDPGQGLRLIYYSQIVNDFQKGDIAEGYSVSREKKESFPLTVTSAQKNPTAFYLCASSISGQGISMNTEAFFGQGTRLTVV.

The J gene is TRBJ2-2, the V gene TRBV7-3; possibly TRBD2 for D (5 bases). CDR3 length: 18 amino acids. Germline V gene sequence: CDR1 SGHTA, CDR2 FQGTGA. V gave up 5 bases and J gave up 0 bases, with 19 bases separating them. CDR3 region: CASSPIQPGKSNTGELFF. CDR3 bases: TGTGCCAGCAGCCCAATCCAACCGGGGAAATCGAACACCGGGGAGCTGTTTTTT. Complete variable domain (other parts from reference TRBV7-3 and TRBJ2-2): GAGVSQTPSNKVTEKGKYVELRCDPISGHTALYWYRQSLGQGPEFLIYFQGTGAADDSGLPNDRFFAVRPEGSVSTLKIQRTERGDSAVYLCASSPIQPGKSNTGELFFGEGSRLTVL.

The V call is TRBV5-1, the J call TRBJ2-7, with 8 bases fitting TRBD2. The J segment lost 4 bases and the V segment lost 4 bases, leaving 7 bases of the junction unmatched. The germline gives CDR1 SGHRS, CDR2 YFSETQ. The CDR3 contains 14 residues. CDR3 protein: CASSRTGGEYEQYF. CDR3 sequence (DNA): TGCGCCAGCAGCCGGACGGGGGGGGAATACGAGCAGTACTTC.

This clone turned up a few times. V usage is TRBV5-4 and J usage is TRBJ1-1, with no clear D. Trimming left V 10 bases short and J 1 base short, with 14 bases between. CDR1 SGHNT and CDR2 YYREEE come from the germline V gene (reference sequence). This CDR3 contains 13 residues. The CDR3 here is CALSMFGNTEAFF. CDR3 DNA sequence: TGTGCCCTTTCAATGTTCGGGAACACTGAAGCTTTCTTT.

The chain employs TRBV15 and TRBJ2-5; 8 bases map to TRBD1. Trimming at V came to 3 bases and at J to 6 bases, leaving 6 bases not matched to a gene. The CDR3 has 14 residues. The germline CDR1 and CDR2 sequences are LNHNV and YYDKDF (reference sequence). The CDR3 loop is CATSSGQGWQTQYF. In nucleotides, the CDR3 is TGTGCCACCAGCAGCGGACAGGGTTGGCAGACCCAGTACTTC. Full variable domain (rest looked up from reference TRBV15 and TRBJ2-5): DAMVIQNPRYQVTQFGKPVTLSCSQTLNHNVMYWYQQKSSQAPKLLFHYYDKDFNNEADTPDNFQSRRPNTSFCFLDIRSPGLGDTAMYLCATSSGQGWQTQYFGPGTRLLVL.

This chain joins TRBV27 and TRBJ2-5; 8 bases map to TRBD2. The closer fit of TRBJ2-7 to the DNA end suggests the J call may be wrong. CDR3 size: 14 residues. Per germline, CDR1 MNHEY and CDR2 SMNVEV (reference sequence). CDR3 sequence reads: CASSLAGGLNEQYF. CDR3 sequence (DNA): TGTGCCAGCAGTTTAGCGGGAGGTCTCAACGAGCAGTACTTC.

This chain connects TRBV6-1 to TRBJ2-7; TRBD2 matches at 10 bases. V trimming: 11 bases; J trimming: 0 bases; junction bases outside the gene matches: 4. CDR1 and CDR2 from the germline V gene are MNHNS and SASEGT. The CDR3 length is 13 residues. The CDR3 is CAGGTSASYEQYF. The CDR3 DNA sequence: TGTGCCGGCGGGACTAGCGCCTCCTACGAGCAGTACTTC.

The V gene is TRBV10-3, the J gene TRBJ2-5; 7 bases are shared with TRBD2. The CDR3 has 15 residues. V was pared by 0 bases and J by 5 bases, with 6 bases of the junction left unmatched. CDR1 is ENHRY, CDR2 SYGVKD, per germline. CDR3 coding DNA: TGTGCCATCAGTGAGTCGATTAGCGGGTGGGAGACCCAGTACTTC. This codes for CAISESISGWETQYF.

The chain links TRBV18 to TRBJ1-5; D remains ambiguous. CDR3 length equals 14 residues. The germline V gene has CDR1 KGHSH and CDR2 LQKENI. V lost 2 bases and J lost 6, with 11 bases in between. For the CDR3, the DNA is TGTGCCAGCTCACCAGAAGGGAGAAGTCAGCCCCAGCATTTT. Translating it yields CASSPEGRSQPQHF. Looking up the rest from reference TRBV18 and TRBJ1-5 gives the full variable domain: NAGVMQNPRHLVRRRGQEARLRCSPMKGHSHVYWYRQLPEEGLKFMVYLQKENIIDESGMPKERFSAEFPKEGPSILRIQQVVRGDSAAYFCASSPEGRSQPQHFGDGTRLSIL.

J is TRBJ1-1 and V is TRBV5-5, with 8 bases lining up with TRBD1. The CDR3 sequence is 12 residues long. Germline CDR1 SGHKS, CDR2 YYEKEE (reference sequence). V was pared by 3 bases and J by 9 bases, with 4 bases of the junction left unmatched. DNA for the CDR3: TGTGCCAGCAGCTCCGGACAGGGCAAAGCTTTCTTT. Residues: CASSSGQGKAFF.

The chain employs TRBV5-1 and TRBJ2-1, with TRBD1 matching 10 bases. Germline lookup yields CDR1 SGHRS and CDR2 YFSETQ. V was clipped by 3 bases and J by 9 bases; unmatched bases: 3. The CDR3 has 13 amino acids. The CDR3 bases are TGCGCCAGCAGCTGGGACAGGGGCGGTGAGCAGTTCTTC. Translation: CASSWDRGGEQFF. Combining the CDR3 with reference TRBV5-1 and TRBJ2-1 gives the whole variable domain KAGVTQTPRYLIKTRGQQVTLSCSPISGHRSVSWYQQTPGQGLQFLFEYFSETQRNKGNFPGRFSGRQFSNSRSEMNVSTLELGDSALYLCASSWDRGGEQFFGPGTRLTVL.